This T cell receptor beta chain was profiled in a study of blood T cell repertoires in COVID-19. Study context: Sites in the United States, Italy and Spain provided acute and convalescent COVID-19 samples. Sample material is recorded as cDNA or gDNA derived from T cells, B-cell-depleted T cells, or PBMCs.

This clone occurred many times. Method: immunoSEQ multiplex PCR; TCRdb's copy keeps in-frame clones and lacks some. Here the sample spans tens of thousands of clones, roughly 84% being singletons. This CDR3 comprises 14 residues. V was trimmed by 4 bases and J by 3 bases, leaving 14 bases between them. Per the germline V gene, CDR1 is SGHRS and CDR2 is YFSETQ. Material: peripheral blood. The V call is TRBV5-1, the J call TRBJ2-7; maybe TRBD1 (6 bases). The sequence was collected from a woman between 55 and 75 years old with acute or convalescent COVID-19. CDR3 region: CASSPIDRSYEQYF. CDR3 in DNA: TGCGCCAGCAGCCCTATAGACAGGAGCTACGAGCAGTACTTC.